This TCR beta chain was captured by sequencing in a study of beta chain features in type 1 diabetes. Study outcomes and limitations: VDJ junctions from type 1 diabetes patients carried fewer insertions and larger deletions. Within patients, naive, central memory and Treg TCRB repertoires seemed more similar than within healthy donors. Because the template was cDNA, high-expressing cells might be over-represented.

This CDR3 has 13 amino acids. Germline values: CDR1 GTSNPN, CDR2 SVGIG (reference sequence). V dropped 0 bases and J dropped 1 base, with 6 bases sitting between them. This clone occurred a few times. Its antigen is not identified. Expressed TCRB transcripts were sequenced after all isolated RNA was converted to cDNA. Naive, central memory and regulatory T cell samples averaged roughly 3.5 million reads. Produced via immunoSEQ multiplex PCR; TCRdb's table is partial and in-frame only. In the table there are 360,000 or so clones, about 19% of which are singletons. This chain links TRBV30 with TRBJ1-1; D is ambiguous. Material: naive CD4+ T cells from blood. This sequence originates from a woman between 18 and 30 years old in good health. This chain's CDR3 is CAWSVLQNTEAFF. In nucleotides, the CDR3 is TGTGCCTGGAGTGTACTCCAGAACACTGAAGCTTTCTTT.